This entry describes one T cell receptor (beta chain). The antigen is not known. Per the germline V gene, CDR1 is SGHTA and CDR2 is FQGNSA. There are 13 residues in the CDR3. The V end lost 5 bases, the J end lost 8 bases, and 15 bases lay between the germline ends. The sample is drawn from a study of tissue T cells after allogeneic stem cell transplantation. Libraries were prepared by immunoSEQ multiplex PCR; TCRdb keeps only in-frame clonotypes and omits some of them. The sample has tens of thousands of clones; roughly 92% are singletons. Study observations and caveats: Sampling depth was limited, and the cohort was small and clinically varied. In patients and mice, blood and spleen missed much of tissue repertoire. Alloreactivity or antigen specificity of tissue TCRs was not determined; some clones might be host cells. Across patients, clones rarely overlapped, yet motif clusters were shared tissue-specifically.

V gene TRBV7-2 combines with J gene TRBJ1-2; D remains ambiguous. The source is a woman aged 40-70 years who later had graft-versus-host disease after an allogeneic stem cell transplant. Sequenced here: blood, sampled before transplantation. The CDR3: CASSLSGLGGYTF. The DNA of the CDR3 is TGTGCCAGCAGCCTCAGTGGCCTAGGCGGCTACACCTTC.